This is a list of T cell receptor beta chains from one sample in a study of OX40 agonist ivuxolimab in advanced cancers. Produced via immunoSEQ multiplex PCR; TCRdb's table is partial and in-frame only. Of tens of thousands of clones in the sample, around nine tenths were seen once. The source material was CD4+ or CD8+ T cells sorted from blood, sampled in a trial of the OX40 agonist ivuxolimab. These receptors originate from an adult with an advanced solid tumor such as melanoma, head and neck, liver or kidney cancer. CDR3s include the opening cysteine and the closing phenylalanine or tryptophan. Fields, in order: clone size, V gene, D gene, J gene, CDR3 protein, CDR3 DNA. The D gene is left open where the match is weak. Size is stated for part of the rows, as once, few or many counts, or as a class when the clone is expanded.

>.|TRBV7-3|TRBD1|TRBJ2-1
CASSLNRDRGTDEQFF
TGTGCCAGCAGCTTAAACCGGGACAGGGGGACCGATGAGCAGTTCTTC
>.|TRBV13|TRBD1|TRBJ1-2
CASSLLVTGGDYGYTF
TGTGCCAGCAGCTTATTGGTGACAGGGGGTGACTATGGCTACACCTTC
>.|TRBV4-1|.|TRBJ2-3
CASSQASQITDTQYF
TGCGCCAGCAGCCAAGCTTCCCAGATCACAGATACGCAGTATTTT
>.|TRBV9|TRBD2|TRBJ2-3
CASSSTGTSGDTQYF
TGTGCCAGCAGCTCCACCGGGACTAGCGGAGATACGCAGTATTTT
>few|TRBV6-1|TRBD1|TRBJ2-7
CASSSGGPRQYF
TGTGCCAGCAGTTCAGGGGGCCCCCGGCAGTACTTC
>once|TRBV10-1|.|TRBJ1-5
CASTLPLGSRNNQPQHF
TGCGCCAGCACCTTACCCTTGGGGTCCAGGAACAATCAGCCCCAGCATTTT
>.|TRBV10-3|.|TRBJ1-5
CAISAGVDSNQPQHF
TGTGCCATCAGTGCCGGGGTTGATAGCAATCAGCCCCAGCATTTT
>.|TRBV6-6|.|TRBJ2-2
CASSPRGSGTGELFF
TGTGCCAGCAGTCCTAGGGGGTCGGGCACCGGGGAGCTGTTTTTT
>.|TRBV7-9|.|TRBJ1-1
CASSSTPGQYSNTEAFF
TGTGCCAGCAGCTCCACCCCCGGACAGTATTCGAACACTGAAGCTTTCTTT
>.|TRBV6-5|.|TRBJ2-2
CASSLDNPNTGELFF
TGTGCCAGCAGCCTTGACAACCCGAACACCGGGGAGCTGTTTTTT
>.|TRBV11-2|.|TRBJ1-3
CASSLVSYGNTIYF
TGTGCCAGCAGCTTAGTATCGTACGGAAACACCATATATTTT
>.|TRBV18|.|TRBJ1-2
CASSPSGSYGYTF
TGTGCCAGCTCACCTTCGGGTAGCTATGGCTACACCTTC
>.|TRBV9|.|TRBJ2-4
CASSPRSDGTVAKNIQYF
TGTGCCAGCAGCCCGCGCTCCGACGGGACCGTAGCCAAAAACATTCAGTACTTC
>.|TRBV6-6|.|TRBJ2-7
CASSYSGGSSSYEQYF
TGTGCCAGCAGTTACTCGGGCGGAAGCAGCTCCTACGAGCAGTACTTC
>.|TRBV28|.|TRBJ2-3
CASSSTRVLTDTQYF
TGTGCCAGCAGCTCCACACGGGTCCTCACAGATACGCAGTATTTT
>.|TRBV11-3|TRBD2|TRBJ2-2
CASSLTHVLAGATGELFF
TGTGCCAGCAGCTTAACCCACGTACTAGCGGGGGCCACCGGGGAGCTGTTTTTT
>few|TRBV10-3|.|TRBJ2-1
CAISRLGSRSYNEQFF
TGTGCCATCAGCCGTCTGGGGAGTAGGTCCTACAATGAGCAGTTCTTC
>.|TRBV20-1|.|TRBJ2-5
CSARGETQYF
TGCAGTGCTAGGGGGGAGACCCAGTACTTC
>.|TRBV27|.|TRBJ2-3
CASSMREGTDTQYF
TGTGCCAGCAGTATGAGGGAGGGCACAGATACGCAGTATTTT
>.|TRBV4-1|.|TRBJ2-6
CASSQEGLGQGSGANVLTF
TGCGCCAGCAGCCAAGAGGGTCTAGGACAAGGATCTGGGGCCAACGTCCTGACTTTC
>.|TRBV28|.|TRBJ2-7
CASSSSGAGPYEQYF
TGTGCCAGCAGTTCATCAGGGGCAGGTCCCTACGAGCAGTACTTC
>.|TRBV6-1|TRBD1|TRBJ1-2
CASSPTGGANYGYTF
TGTGCCAGCAGTCCAACAGGGGGAGCTAACTATGGCTACACCTTC
>.|TRBV19|TRBD1|TRBJ1-2
CASSISYRDSAFYGYTF
TGTGCCAGTAGTATTTCATACCGGGACAGCGCTTTCTATGGCTACACCTTC
>.|TRBV9|.|TRBJ2-2
CASSVALVNTGELFF
TGTGCCAGCAGCGTAGCCCTAGTGAACACCGGGGAGCTGTTTTTT
>.|TRBV11-2|.|TRBJ1-5
CASSLVSANNQPQHF
TGTGCCAGCAGCTTAGTTTCAGCGAATAATCAGCCCCAGCATTTT
>.|TRBV9|.|TRBJ1-2
CASSVDGGRVYGYTF
TGTGCCAGCAGCGTAGATGGGGGGCGCGTCTATGGCTACACCTTC
>.|TRBV28|.|TRBJ2-7
CASSWGRTSYEQYF
TGTGCCAGCAGTTGGGGGCGGACGTCCTACGAGCAGTACTTC
>once|TRBV19|TRBD1|TRBJ2-7
CASSSTGGPYEQYF
TGTGCCAGTAGTTCCACAGGGGGCCCCTACGAGCAGTACTTC
>once|TRBV4-3|.|TRBJ2-3
CASSQLPTSPDTQYF
TGCGCCAGCAGCCAACTCCCAACTAGTCCAGATACGCAGTATTTT